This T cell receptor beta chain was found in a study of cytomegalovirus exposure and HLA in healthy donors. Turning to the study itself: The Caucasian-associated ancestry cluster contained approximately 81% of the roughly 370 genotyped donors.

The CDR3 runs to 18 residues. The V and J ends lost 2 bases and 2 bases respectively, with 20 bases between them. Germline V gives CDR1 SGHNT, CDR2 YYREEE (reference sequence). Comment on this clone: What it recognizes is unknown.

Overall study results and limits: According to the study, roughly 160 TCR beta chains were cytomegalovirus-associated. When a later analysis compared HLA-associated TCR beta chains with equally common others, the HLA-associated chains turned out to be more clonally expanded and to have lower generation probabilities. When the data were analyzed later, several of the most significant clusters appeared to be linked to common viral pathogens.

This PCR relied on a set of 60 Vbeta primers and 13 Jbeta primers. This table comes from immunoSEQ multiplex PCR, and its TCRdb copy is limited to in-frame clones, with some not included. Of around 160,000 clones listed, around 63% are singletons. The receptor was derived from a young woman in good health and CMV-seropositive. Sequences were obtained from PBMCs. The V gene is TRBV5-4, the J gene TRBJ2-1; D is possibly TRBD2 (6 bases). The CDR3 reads CASSFNPTSWVPYNEQFF. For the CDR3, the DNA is TGTGCCAGCAGCTTTAATCCGACTAGTTGGGTTCCCTACAATGAGCAGTTCTTC.